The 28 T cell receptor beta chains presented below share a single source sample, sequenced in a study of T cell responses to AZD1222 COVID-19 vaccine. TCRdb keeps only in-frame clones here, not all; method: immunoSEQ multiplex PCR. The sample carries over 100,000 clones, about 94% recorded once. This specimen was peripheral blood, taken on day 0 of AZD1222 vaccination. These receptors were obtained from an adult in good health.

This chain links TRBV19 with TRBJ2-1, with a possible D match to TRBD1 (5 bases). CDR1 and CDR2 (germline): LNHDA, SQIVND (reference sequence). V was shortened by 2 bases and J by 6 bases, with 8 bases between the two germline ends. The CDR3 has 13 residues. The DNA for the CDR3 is TGTGCCAGTAGTATACAGGGCACCAATGAGCAGTTCTTC. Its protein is CASSIQGTNEQFF.

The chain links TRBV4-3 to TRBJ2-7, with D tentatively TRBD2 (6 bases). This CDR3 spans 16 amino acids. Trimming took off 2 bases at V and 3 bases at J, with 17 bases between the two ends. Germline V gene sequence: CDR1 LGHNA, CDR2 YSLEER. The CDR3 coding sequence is TGCGCCAGCAGCCAAACTAGCAGTAGGGTAAACTACGAGCAGTACTTC. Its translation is CASSQTSSRVNYEQYF.

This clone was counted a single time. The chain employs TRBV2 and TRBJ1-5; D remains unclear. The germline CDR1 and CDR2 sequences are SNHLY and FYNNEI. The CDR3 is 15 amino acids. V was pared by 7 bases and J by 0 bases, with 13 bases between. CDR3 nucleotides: TGTGCCAGCACCTCGGATCAACATAGCAATCAGCCCCAGCATTTT. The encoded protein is CASTSDQHSNQPQHF.

The CDR3 spells CASSLESSYEQYF. The CDR3 DNA is TGTGCCAGCAGTCTCGAGAGCTCCTACGAGCAGTACTTC. V gene TRBV5-6 combines with J gene TRBJ2-7; D is unclear. V shed 5 bases and J shed 0 bases, with 9 bases lying between them. Looked up from germline, CDR1 is SGHDT and CDR2 is YYEEEE. The CDR3 consists of 13 residues.

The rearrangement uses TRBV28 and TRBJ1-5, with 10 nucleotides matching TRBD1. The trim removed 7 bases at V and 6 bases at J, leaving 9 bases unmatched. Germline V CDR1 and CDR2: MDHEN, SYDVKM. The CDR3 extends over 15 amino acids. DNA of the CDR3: TGTGCCAGCACAACCCCGGACAGGGGGAGTCAGCCCCAGCATTTT. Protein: CASTTPDRGSQPQHF.

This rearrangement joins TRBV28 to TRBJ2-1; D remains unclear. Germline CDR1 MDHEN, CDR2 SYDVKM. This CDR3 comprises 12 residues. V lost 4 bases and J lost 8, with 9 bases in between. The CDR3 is CASSSPNHEQFF. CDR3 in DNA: TGTGCCAGCAGTTCGCCGAACCATGAGCAGTTCTTC. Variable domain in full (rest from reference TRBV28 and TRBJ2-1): DVKVTQSSRYLVKRTGEKVFLECVQDMDHENMFWYRQDPGLGLRLIYFSYDVKMKEKGDIPEGYSVSREKKERFSLILESASTNQTSMYLCASSSPNHEQFFGPGTRLTVL.

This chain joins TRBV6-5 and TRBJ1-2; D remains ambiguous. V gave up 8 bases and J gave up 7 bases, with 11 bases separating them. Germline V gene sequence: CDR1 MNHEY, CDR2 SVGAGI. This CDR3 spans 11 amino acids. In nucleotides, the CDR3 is TGTGCCAGCGGGTCCGCGGTTGGCTACACCTTC. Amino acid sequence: CASGSAVGYTF.

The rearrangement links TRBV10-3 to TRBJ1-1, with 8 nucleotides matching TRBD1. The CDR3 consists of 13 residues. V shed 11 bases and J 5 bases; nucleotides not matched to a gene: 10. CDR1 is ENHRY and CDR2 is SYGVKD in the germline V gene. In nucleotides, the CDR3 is TGTGCCGCAGGGGACAGGTCGGGGACTGAAGCTTTCTTT. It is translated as CAAGDRSGTEAFF.

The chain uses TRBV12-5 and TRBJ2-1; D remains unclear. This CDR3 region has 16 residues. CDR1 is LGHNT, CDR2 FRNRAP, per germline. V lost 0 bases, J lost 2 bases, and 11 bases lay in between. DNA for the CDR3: TGTGCTAGTGGTTTGGTACTAACAGATCCCTACAATGAGCAGTTCTTC. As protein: CASGLVLTDPYNEQFF.

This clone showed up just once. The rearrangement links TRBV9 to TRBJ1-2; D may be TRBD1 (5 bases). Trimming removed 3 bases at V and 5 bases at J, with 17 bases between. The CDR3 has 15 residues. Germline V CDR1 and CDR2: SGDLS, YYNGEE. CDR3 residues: CASSAPGGGGYGYTF. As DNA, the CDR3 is TGTGCCAGCAGCGCCCCGGGCGGCGGGGGTTATGGCTACACCTTC.

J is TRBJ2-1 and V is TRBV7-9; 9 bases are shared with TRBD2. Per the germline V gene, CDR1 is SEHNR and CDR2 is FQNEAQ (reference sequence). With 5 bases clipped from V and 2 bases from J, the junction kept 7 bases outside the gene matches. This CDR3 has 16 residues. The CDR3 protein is CASSTKREATYNEQFF. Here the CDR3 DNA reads TGTGCCAGCAGCACTAAGCGGGAGGCTACCTACAATGAGCAGTTCTTC. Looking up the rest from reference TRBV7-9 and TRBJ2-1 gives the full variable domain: DTGVSQNPRHKITKRGQNVTFRCDPISEHNRLYWYRQTLGQGPEFLTYFQNEAQLEKSRLLSDRFSAERPKGSFSTLEIQRTEQGDSAMYLCASSTKREATYNEQFFGPGTRLTVL.

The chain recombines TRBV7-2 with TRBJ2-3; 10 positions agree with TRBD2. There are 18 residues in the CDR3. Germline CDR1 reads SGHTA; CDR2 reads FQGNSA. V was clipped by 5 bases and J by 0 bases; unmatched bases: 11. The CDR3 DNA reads TGTGCCAGCAGCAAATCAACCTGGACTAGCGGAAGCACAGATACGCAGTATTTT. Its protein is CASSKSTWTSGSTDTQYF.

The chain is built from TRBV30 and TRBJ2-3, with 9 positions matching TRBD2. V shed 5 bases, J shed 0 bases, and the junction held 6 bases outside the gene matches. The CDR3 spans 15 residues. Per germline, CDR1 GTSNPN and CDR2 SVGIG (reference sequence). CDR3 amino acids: CAWAGTSLSTDTQYF. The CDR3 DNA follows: TGTGCCTGGGCTGGGACTAGCCTGAGCACAGATACGCAGTATTTT.

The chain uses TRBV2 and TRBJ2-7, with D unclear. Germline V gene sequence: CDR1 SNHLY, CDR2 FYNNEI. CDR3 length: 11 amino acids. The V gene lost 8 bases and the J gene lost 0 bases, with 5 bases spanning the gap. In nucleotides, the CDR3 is TGTGCCAGCTTGACCTCCTACGAGCAGTACTTC. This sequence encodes CASLTSYEQYF.

The CDR3 loop reads CASSISNPGQGRTEAFF. In nucleotides, the CDR3 is TGTGCCAGCAGCATTTCGAATCCGGGACAGGGGCGTACTGAAGCTTTCTTT. The V call is TRBV2, the J call TRBJ1-1; 10 bases align to TRBD1. Germline-derived CDR1 and CDR2 are SNHLY and FYNNEI. V was pared by 6 bases and J by 5 bases, with 15 bases of the junction left unmatched. There are 17 residues in the CDR3.

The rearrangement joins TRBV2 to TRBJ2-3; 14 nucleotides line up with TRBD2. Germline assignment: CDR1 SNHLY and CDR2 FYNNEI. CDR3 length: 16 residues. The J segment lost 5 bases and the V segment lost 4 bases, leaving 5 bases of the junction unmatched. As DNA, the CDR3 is TGTGCCAGCAGTGCAGGACTAGCGGGAGGTGGAGATACGCAGTATTTT. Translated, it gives CASSAGLAGGGDTQYF. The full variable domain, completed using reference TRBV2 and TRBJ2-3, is EPEVTQTPSHQVTQMGQEVILRCVPISNHLYFYWYRQILGQKVEFLVSFYNNEISEKSEIFDDQFSVERPDGSNFTLKIRSTKLEDSAMYFCASSAGLAGGGDTQYFGPGTRLTVL.

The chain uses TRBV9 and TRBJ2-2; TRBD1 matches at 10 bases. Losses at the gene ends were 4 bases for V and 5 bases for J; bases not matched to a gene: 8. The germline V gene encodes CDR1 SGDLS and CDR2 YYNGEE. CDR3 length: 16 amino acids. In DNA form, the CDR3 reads TGTGCCAGCAGCAAACAGACAGGGGGCAGTACCGGGGAGCTGTTTTTT. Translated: CASSKQTGGSTGELFF.

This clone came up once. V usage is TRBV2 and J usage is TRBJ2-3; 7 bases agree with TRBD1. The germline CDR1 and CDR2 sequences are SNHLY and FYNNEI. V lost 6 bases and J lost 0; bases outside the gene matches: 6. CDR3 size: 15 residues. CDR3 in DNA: TGTGCCAGCAGCCCCGACAGGGTGAGCACAGATACGCAGTATTTT. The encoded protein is CASSPDRVSTDTQYF.

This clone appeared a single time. DNA for the CDR3: TGTGCCAGCAGTTACTTGGGAGAGACAGAGACCCAGTACTTC. It translates to CASSYLGETETQYF. The rearrangement uses TRBV6-5 and TRBJ2-5, with D possibly TRBD2 on 5 matching bases. The V gene's germline CDR1 is MNHEY and CDR2 SVGAGI. Between the trimmed V and J ends, which lost 1 base and 4 bases, there was a span of 10 bases. The CDR3 loop spans 14 amino acids.

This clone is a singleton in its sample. CDR3 DNA: TGTGCCAGCAGCTTAGGGTCTAGCGGAAGCACAGATACGCAGTATTTT. It translates to CASSLGSSGSTDTQYF. V usage is TRBV7-9 and J usage is TRBJ2-3; 7 bases map to TRBD2. The J segment lost 0 bases and the V segment lost 1 base, leaving 4 bases of the junction unmatched. CDR1 is SEHNR and CDR2 is FQNEAQ in the germline V gene (reference sequence). The CDR3 covers 16 residues.

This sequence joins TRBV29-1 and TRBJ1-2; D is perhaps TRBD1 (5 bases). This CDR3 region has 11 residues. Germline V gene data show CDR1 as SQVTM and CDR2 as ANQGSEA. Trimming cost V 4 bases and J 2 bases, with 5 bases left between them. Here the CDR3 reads CSVGTNYGYTF. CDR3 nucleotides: TGCAGCGTTGGGACAAACTATGGCTACACCTTC.

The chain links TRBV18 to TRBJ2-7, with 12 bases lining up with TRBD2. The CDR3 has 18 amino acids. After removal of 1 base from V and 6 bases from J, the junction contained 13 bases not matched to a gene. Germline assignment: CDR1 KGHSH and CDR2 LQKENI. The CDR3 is CASSPLRTSGTLPSEQYF. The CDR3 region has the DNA TGTGCCAGCTCACCACTTCGGACTAGCGGGACCCTCCCCTCCGAGCAGTACTTC. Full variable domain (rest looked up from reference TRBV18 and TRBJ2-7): NAGVMQNPRHLVRRRGQEARLRCSPMKGHSHVYWYRQLPEEGLKFMVYLQKENIIDESGMPKERFSAEFPKEGPSILRIQQVVRGDSAAYFCASSPLRTSGTLPSEQYFGPGTRLTVT.

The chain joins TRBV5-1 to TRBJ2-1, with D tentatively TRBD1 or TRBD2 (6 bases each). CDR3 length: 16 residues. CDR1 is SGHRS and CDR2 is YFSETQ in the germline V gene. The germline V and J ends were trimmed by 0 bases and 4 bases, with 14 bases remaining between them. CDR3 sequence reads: CASSLVGGGLYNEQFF. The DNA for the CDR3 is TGCGCCAGCAGCTTGGTTGGAGGGGGGTTATACAATGAGCAGTTCTTC.

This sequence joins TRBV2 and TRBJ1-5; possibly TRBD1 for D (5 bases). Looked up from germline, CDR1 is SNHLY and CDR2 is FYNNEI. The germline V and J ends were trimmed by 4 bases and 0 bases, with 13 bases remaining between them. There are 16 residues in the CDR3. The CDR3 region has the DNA TGTGCCAGCAGTGGCGGGGACCCGTATAGCAATCAGCCCCAGCATTTT. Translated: CASSGGDPYSNQPQHF. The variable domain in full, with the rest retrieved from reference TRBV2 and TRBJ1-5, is EPEVTQTPSHQVTQMGQEVILRCVPISNHLYFYWYRQILGQKVEFLVSFYNNEISEKSEIFDDQFSVERPDGSNFTLKIRSTKLEDSAMYFCASSGGDPYSNQPQHFGDGTRLSIL.

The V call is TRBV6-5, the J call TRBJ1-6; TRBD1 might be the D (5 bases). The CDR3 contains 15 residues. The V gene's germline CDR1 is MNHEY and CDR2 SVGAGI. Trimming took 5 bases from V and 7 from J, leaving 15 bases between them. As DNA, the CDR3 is TGTGCCAGCAGTAGACAGACAGTTAGCAATTCACCCCTCCACTTT. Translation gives CASSRQTVSNSPLHF.

CDR3 in DNA: TGTGCCACCAGTGACCCCGGGACAGACAACTACAATGAGCAGTTCTTC. Protein: CATSDPGTDNYNEQFF. This chain connects TRBV24-1 to TRBJ2-1, with TRBD1 matching 7 bases. The CDR3 has 16 residues. Trimming removed 4 bases from V and 3 bases from J; junction bases left unmatched: 8. Germline CDR1 and CDR2: KGHDR and SFDVKD.

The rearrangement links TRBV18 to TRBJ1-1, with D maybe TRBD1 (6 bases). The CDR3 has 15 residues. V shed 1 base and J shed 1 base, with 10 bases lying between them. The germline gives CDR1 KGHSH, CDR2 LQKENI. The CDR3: CASSPRQDWNTEAFF. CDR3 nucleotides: TGTGCCAGCTCACCACGACAGGATTGGAACACTGAAGCTTTCTTT.

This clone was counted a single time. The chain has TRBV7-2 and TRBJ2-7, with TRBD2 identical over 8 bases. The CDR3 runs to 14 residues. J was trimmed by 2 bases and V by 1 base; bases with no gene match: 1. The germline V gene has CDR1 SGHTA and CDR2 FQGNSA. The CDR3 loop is CASSLGGLAYEQYF. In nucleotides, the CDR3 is TGTGCCAGCAGCTTAGGGGGACTAGCCTACGAGCAGTACTTC.